This TCR beta chain was documented in a study of OX40 agonist ivuxolimab in advanced cancers. In regard to this clone: Its antigen is unidentified.

TCRdb keeps only in-frame clones here, not all; method: immunoSEQ multiplex PCR. Among 100,000 or so clones listed, 70% to 90% were seen once. The CDR3 sequence is 16 residues long. CDR1 is ENHRY, CDR2 SYGVKD, per germline. Germline trimming cut 5 bases from V and 3 bases from J; bases unmatched to any gene: 10. Study-level findings and limits: Clonal expansion was seen in CD4+ and CD8+ blood T cells by week 6 at 0.1 to 3.0 mg/kg. Averaging showed that CD8+ T cells had more expanded clones than CD4+ did.

The V call is TRBV10-3, the J call TRBJ1-2, with 9 positions matching TRBD1. The source is an adult with an advanced solid tumor such as melanoma, head and neck, liver or kidney cancer. The source was CD4+ or CD8+ T cells sorted from blood, collected in a trial of the OX40 agonist ivuxolimab. The CDR3 region has the DNA TGTGCCATCAGTAAAACCCCGGGACAGGGCGACTATGGCTACACCTTC. Encoded protein: CAISKTPGQGDYGYTF.